This T cell receptor beta chain was observed in a study of CD8+CD57+ T cells in acquired aplastic anemia. Study at large: On average, sorted CD4+ and CD8+ cells gave roughly 3 ug of DNA. General study findings and limits: Common to patients and controls were 25 to 30 CD8+ CDR3 sequences.

Both TCR beta VDJ combination and CDR3 sequence profiling were carried out. Genomic DNA was the template for this profiling. TCRdb analysed the reads with MiXCR anew, one entry per CDR3 protein. The sample has hundreds of thousands of distinct CDR3 sequences; 65% to 80% are singletons. About this clonotype itself: Its target is unknown. At one boundary the junction diverges from the germline segment, which might be a read error.

Germline assignment: CDR1 SGDLS and CDR2 YYNGEE. The CDR3 has 14 amino acids. The receptor was derived from a human donor in good health, serving as a control. The material sequenced was sorted CD4+, CD8+, or CD8+CD57+ T cells (not recorded which) from PBMCs. This chain uses TRBV9 with TRBJ1-1, with D unresolved. The CDR3: CASSERLINYDYIF. CDR3 in DNA: TGTGCCAGCAGCGAGAGGTTGATTAACTATGACTACATCTTT.